This is a list of T cell receptor beta chains from one sample in a study of blood T cell repertoires in COVID-19. TCRdb keeps only in-frame clones here, not all; method: immunoSEQ multiplex PCR. The sample holds about 260,000 clones, 88% seen once. Sequenced material: peripheral blood. These receptors were taken from a human donor in a cohort sampled during active COVID-19. CDR3s include the opening cysteine and the closing phenylalanine or tryptophan. Each record gives: clone size, J gene, V gene, D gene, CDR3 DNA, CDR3 protein. D genes are given only for firm matches. Where a row states a size, it is once, few, many or the class of an expanded clone; other rows omit it.

once,TRBJ1-3,TRBV7-8,NA,TGTGCCAGCAGCGGAGGTGCAGGGATTGGAAACACCATATATTTT,CASSGGAGIGNTIYF
NA,TRBJ1-2,TRBV2,NA,TGTGCCAGCAGTGAAGCCATCCAGGGGTTTGATGGCTACACCTTC,CASSEAIQGFDGYTF
NA,TRBJ1-6,TRBV10-3,TRBD1,TGTGCCATCAGCTCCGGGACAGGGAATAATTCACCCCTCCACTTT,CAISSGTGNNSPLHF
NA,TRBJ1-4,TRBV9,NA,TGTGCCAGCAGCGTAGTGGAAGGGGTTCATGAAAAACTGTTTTTT,CASSVVEGVHEKLFF
NA,TRBJ1-1,TRBV14,NA,TGTGCCAGCAGCCGAAGTATACGGCGGGCCACTGAAGCTTTCTTT,CASSRSIRRATEAFF
NA,TRBJ2-5,TRBV27,NA,TGTGCCAGCAGTTTCTGGCAGGGTCAAGAGACCCAGTACTTC,CASSFWQGQETQYF
NA,TRBJ2-5,TRBV5-6,NA,TGTGCCAGCAGGGCGGGATGGGGGCAAGAGACCCAGTACTTC,CASRAGWGQETQYF
NA,TRBJ1-4,TRBV5-8,NA,TGTGCCAGCAGCTCCCCTCGGGGTGGGGAAAAACTGTTTTTT,CASSSPRGGEKLFF
NA,TRBJ2-7,TRBV7-9,NA,TGTGCCAGCAGCTTAGTTGGAGGCCTTAGCTCCTACGAGCAGTACTTC,CASSLVGGLSSYEQYF
once,TRBJ1-2,TRBV4-1,TRBD1,TGCGCCAGCAGCTTCCGACAGGGGGCGTTCGGTGGCTACACCTTC,CASSFRQGAFGGYTF
NA,TRBJ2-3,TRBV5-1,TRBD2,TGCGCCAGCAGCTATAGCGGGAGAGGCACAGATACGCAGTATTTT,CASSYSGRGTDTQYF
NA,TRBJ2-3,TRBV3-1/TRBV3-2,NA,TGTGCCAGCAGCCAAGAAATCGGAGGGACGTCAGATACGCAGTATTTT,CASSQEIGGTSDTQYF
NA,TRBJ2-1,TRBV19,TRBD1,TGTGCCAGTAGTAGATGGACAGGGGGCTCGAATGAGCAGTTCTTC,CASSRWTGGSNEQFF
NA,TRBJ1-1,TRBV7-3,NA,TGTGCCAGCAGCCCAGTGACAGGAGGGAACACTGAAGCTTTCTTT,CASSPVTGGNTEAFF
NA,TRBJ2-7,TRBV5-4,TRBD2,TGTGCCAGCAGCTTGACTAGCGGGAAGGACGAGCAGTACTTC,CASSLTSGKDEQYF
NA,TRBJ2-7,TRBV19,TRBD1,TGTGCCAGTAAACTCAGGACAGGCTTAACCTACGAGCAGTACTTC,CASKLRTGLTYEQYF
NA,TRBJ2-1,TRBV5-4,NA,TGTGCCAGCAGGCAAGGAGGGGGCGAATACTACAGCTCCTACAATGAGCAGTTCTTC,CASRQGGGEYYSSYNEQFF
NA,TRBJ1-2,TRBV28,NA,TGTGCCAGCAGACTGGGGAGGGGGAGGAACTATGGCTACACCTTC,CASRLGRGRNYGYTF
NA,TRBJ2-7,TRBV27,TRBD2,TGTGCCAGCAGTTTCCTTGGCGGGAGAGGCCATGGCGAGCAGTACTTC,CASSFLGGRGHGEQYF
NA,TRBJ2-7,TRBV9,TRBD2,TGTGCCAGCGGCGGGGAGGGGTCCTACGAGCAGTACTTC,CASGGEGSYEQYF
NA,TRBJ1-4,TRBV19,TRBD1,TGTGCCAGTAGCCGCAACAGGGGTGAAAAACTGTTTTTT,CASSRNRGEKLFF
NA,TRBJ2-2,TRBV15,NA,TGTGCCACCAGCAGAGATCGACCGGTCAGGGGATCCACCGGGGAGCTGTTTTTT,CATSRDRPVRGSTGELFF
NA,TRBJ2-1,TRBV5-6,TRBD2,TGTGCCAGCAGGGCGACTAGCGCGACTCGCGATGAGCAGTTCTTC,CASRATSATRDEQFF
NA,TRBJ2-7,TRBV15,NA,TGTGCCACCAGCAGAGATCCCCGCCGGGGGCAGTACTTC,CATSRDPRRGQYF
NA,TRBJ2-1,TRBV7-9,TRBD2,TGTGCCAGCAACTCGGACTCTAGCGGGGGGTTATATGAGCAGTTCTTC,CASNSDSSGGLYEQFF
NA,TRBJ2-2,TRBV9,NA,TGTGCCAGCAGCCCCCGTTCGAGCAGCGCCGGGGAGCTGTTTTTT,CASSPRSSSAGELFF
NA,TRBJ1-4,TRBV14,NA,TGTGCCAGCAGCCAAATAGGCGGGGTCCGGAAAGAAAAACTGTTTTTT,CASSQIGGVRKEKLFF
NA,TRBJ1-5,TRBV19,NA,TGTGCCGCAGGGTACAATCAGCCCCAGCATTTT,CAAGYNQPQHF